Given below is one TCR beta chain in context. This record belongs to a study of PD-L1 blockade in urothelial cancer. This CDR3 comprises 12 residues. Trimming removed 3 bases at V and 4 bases at J, with 4 bases between. The germline V gene encodes CDR1 SGHNT and CDR2 YYREEE (reference sequence). Libraries were prepared by immunoSEQ multiplex PCR; TCRdb keeps only in-frame clonotypes and omits some of them. The repertoire holds around 71,000 clones, just under 85% seen once, with about 6.7% in the top ten. Specified time point: pretreatment peripheral blood. Sequencing used PBMCs, obtained around atezolizumab (anti-PD-L1) treatment. The TCR was taken from a man in his forties with urothelial cancer. The chain links TRBV5-4 to TRBJ1-4; the D is unclear. The CDR3 region has the DNA TGTGCCAGCAGCTCCCATAATGAAAAACTGTTTTTT. This sequence encodes CASSSHNEKLFF. The full variable domain, rest sourced from reference TRBV5-4 and TRBJ1-4, is ETGVTQSPTHLIKTRGQQVTLRCSSQSGHNTVSWYQQALGQGPQFIFQYYREEENGRGNFPPRFSGLQFPNYSSELNVNALELDDSALYLCASSSHNEKLFFGSGTQLSVL.